This T cell receptor beta chain was captured in a study of blood T cell repertoires in COVID-19. Study-level background: The samples span acute and convalescent COVID-19 from the United States, Italy and Spain. The cDNA or gDNA used as material had been derived from T cells, B-cell-depleted T cells, or PBMCs.

Original processing methods: Amplified reference gene primers provided the basis for estimating nucleated cell counts. Clones were read by immunoSEQ multiplex PCR, and TCRdb kept only the in-frame ones, dropping some. V and J calls plus clone size are reproduced from that table; the DNA served to infer D and trimming. Among roughly 100,000 clones listed, roughly four fifths were seen once. The CDR3 runs to 17 residues. CDR1 and CDR2 from the germline V gene are LGHDT and YNNKEL (reference sequence). The V segment lost 4 bases and the J segment 0 bases; nucleotides outside the gene matches: 6. Sequencing was performed on peripheral blood. The J gene is TRBJ2-1, the V gene TRBV3-1 (or the pseudogene TRBV3-2); 10 nucleotides align to TRBD2. This TCR was recovered from a man in his sixties with acute or convalescent COVID-19. CDR3 sequence: CASSPGLAVSSYNEQFF. The CDR3 DNA reads TGTGCCAGCAGCCCCGGACTAGCGGTGAGCTCCTACAATGAGCAGTTCTTC.